This entry lists 23 T cell receptor beta chains sequenced from one sample in a study of cytomegalovirus exposure and HLA in healthy donors. The table came from immunoSEQ multiplex PCR; TCRdb's copy has only in-frame clones and leaves some out. This sample has 150,000 to 200,000 clones, with around 88% found just once. The specimen was PBMCs. The receptors were sampled from a woman younger than 35 in good health and CMV-seronegative.

This rearrangement joins TRBV14 to TRBJ1-2; D remains ambiguous. Germline CDR1 reads SGHDN; CDR2 reads FVKESK. Trimming removed 1 base at V and 8 bases at J, with 20 bases between. The CDR3 loop spans 16 amino acids. CDR3 DNA: TGTGCCAGCAGCCAAGTGAGGAGCCCGAGCCCCCCGGGCTACACCTTC. Protein product: CASSQVRSPSPPGYTF.

V usage is TRBV2 and J usage is TRBJ2-3, with 13 bases identical to TRBD2. The junction had 10 bases not matched to a gene; V was cut back by 7 bases and J by 6 bases. CDR1 is SNHLY, CDR2 FYNNEI, per germline. The CDR3 spans 16 residues. Written as DNA, the CDR3 is TGTGCCAGCACCGCCCAACTAGCGGGGGGGCAGGATACGCAGTATTTT. Translated: CASTAQLAGGQDTQYF. Drawing the rest from reference TRBV2 and TRBJ2-3, the complete variable domain is EPEVTQTPSHQVTQMGQEVILRCVPISNHLYFYWYRQILGQKVEFLVSFYNNEISEKSEIFDDQFSVERPDGSNFTLKIRSTKLEDSAMYFCASTAQLAGGQDTQYFGPGTRLTVL.

This chain connects TRBV4-1 to TRBJ1-2; D is unclear. This CDR3 has 15 amino acids. Germline values: CDR1 MGHRA, CDR2 YSYEKL. The V end lost 0 bases, the J end lost 4 bases, and 12 bases lay between the germline ends. The CDR3 is CASSQDRSRGYGYTF. Written as DNA, the CDR3 is TGCGCCAGCAGCCAAGATCGGAGCCGAGGCTATGGCTACACCTTC.

This sequence joins TRBV23-1 and TRBJ1-2; D is ambiguous. TRBV23-1 is classed as an ORF, of uncertain function. The CDR3 has 14 amino acids. V was shortened by 4 bases and J by 2 bases, with 11 bases between the two germline ends. CDR3 sequence reads: CASSLNGANYGYTF. In DNA form, the CDR3 reads TGCGCCAGCAGTCTTAACGGAGCGAACTATGGCTACACCTTC.

The J gene is TRBJ2-1, the V gene TRBV19, with TRBD2 matching over 7 bases. With V trimmed by 9 bases and J by 8 bases, 10 bases remained unmatched. Germline V gene sequence: CDR1 LNHDA, CDR2 SQIVND (reference sequence). The CDR3 has 13 amino acids. The DNA of the CDR3 is TGTGCCAGCCTGGGAGGGAATATCTATGAGCAGTTCTTC. Its protein is CASLGGNIYEQFF.

J is TRBJ2-1 and V is TRBV27; 8 bases fit TRBD1. This CDR3 contains 14 residues. Looked up from germline, CDR1 is MNHEY and CDR2 is SMNVEV (reference sequence). The V gene end was trimmed by 5 bases and the J gene end by 15 bases; junction bases not matched to a gene: 15. CDR3 loop: CASSKGQAGSRPFF. CDR3 DNA: TGTGCCAGCAGTAAGGGACAGGCGGGGTCCCGACCGTTCTTC.

The chain has TRBV29-1 and TRBJ2-6; TRBD2 matches at 7 bases. Germline loops: CDR1 SQVTM, CDR2 ANQGSEA. The CDR3 is made up of 16 amino acids. J lost 0 bases, V lost 3 bases, and 5 bases had no gene match. This chain's CDR3 is CSVDGGGSSGANVLTF. In nucleotides, the CDR3 is TGCAGCGTTGACGGGGGAGGGTCCTCTGGGGCCAACGTCCTGACTTTC.

This clone was observed once. The gene calls are TRBV5-4 and TRBJ2-7; D might be TRBD2 (7 bases). Germline V gene lookup returns CDR1 SGHNT and CDR2 YYREEE (reference sequence). This CDR3 contains 14 residues. Trimming took 4 bases from V and 5 from J, leaving 16 bases between them. The DNA for the CDR3 is TGTGCCAGCAGCATCGGCGGGGGCGATGACGAGCAGTACTTC. Translation gives CASSIGGGDDEQYF.

This clone has more than one count but fewer than ten. The chain carries TRBV7-9 and TRBJ1-2, with D possibly being TRBD1 (6 bases). This CDR3 comprises 14 residues. Germline V gene sequence: CDR1 SEHNR, CDR2 FQNEAQ (reference sequence). V lost 5 bases, J lost 10 bases, and 20 bases lay in between. Written as DNA, the CDR3 is TGTGCCAGCAGCCCCTTCGAGGCAGGGGTTGACTACACCTTC. Translated: CASSPFEAGVDYTF.

V and J are TRBV29-1 and TRBJ2-6, with D possibly TRBD1 on 5 matching bases. This CDR3 is built from 18 residues. CDR1 and CDR2 (germline): SQVTM, ANQGSEA. Trimming cost V 3 bases and J 0 bases, with 18 bases left between them. Here the CDR3 reads CSVDRQGRGTSGANVLTF. Here the CDR3 DNA reads TGCAGCGTTGATCGGCAGGGTAGGGGAACCTCTGGGGCCAACGTCCTGACTTTC.

This chain uses TRBV7-6 with TRBJ1-4; 7 bases agree with TRBD1. Germline trimming cut 1 base from V and 5 bases from J; bases unmatched to any gene: 4. CDR1 is SGHVS, CDR2 FNYEAQ, per germline. The length of the CDR3 is 15 residues. CDR3 DNA: TGTGCCAGCAGCTTAGGACAGGGAGGCAATGAAAAACTGTTTTTT. The encoded protein is CASSLGQGGNEKLFF.

The J gene is TRBJ2-1, the V gene TRBV30; maybe TRBD1 (6 bases). This CDR3 contains 15 residues. The V gene lost 2 bases and the J gene lost 4 bases, with 15 bases spanning the gap. Germline CDR1 reads GTSNPN; CDR2 reads SVGIG (reference sequence). Written as DNA, the CDR3 is TGTGCCTGGAGTTTCAGGGGACGAGGTTACAATGAGCAGTTCTTC. Its translation: CAWSFRGRGYNEQFF.

V and J are TRBV18 and TRBJ2-6; weak D call: TRBD1 (5 bases). V gave up 1 base and J gave up 0 bases, with 10 bases separating them. The CDR3 runs to 17 residues. Germline CDR1 and CDR2: KGHSH and LQKENI. The CDR3 here is CASSPRQISSGANVLTF. Written as DNA, the CDR3 is TGTGCCAGCTCACCACGACAGATTAGCTCTGGGGCCAACGTCCTGACTTTC.

The J gene is TRBJ1-3, the V gene TRBV29-1; D remains unclear. Germline V gives CDR1 SQVTM, CDR2 ANQGSEA. With 6 bases removed from V and 0 bases from J, the gap between germline ends came to 3 bases. This CDR3 has 11 amino acids. The CDR3 region is CSVYSGNTIYF. As DNA, the CDR3 is TGCAGCGTGTACTCTGGAAACACCATATATTTT.

V and J are TRBV5-1 and TRBJ1-2, with TRBD1 as a possible D gene (5 bases). The CDR3 has 14 residues. The V and J ends lost 0 bases and 6 bases respectively, with 12 bases between them. Germline CDR1 is SGHRS and CDR2 is YFSETQ. Here the CDR3 DNA reads TGCGCCAGCAGCTTGGGACAGACAAACGATGGCTACACCTTC. Residues: CASSLGQTNDGYTF.

The count of this clone is one. The chain couples TRBV30 to TRBJ2-7; 7 bases map to TRBD1. Germline V gene lookup returns CDR1 GTSNPN and CDR2 SVGIG (reference sequence). The junction had 6 bases not matched to a gene; V was cut back by 3 bases and J by 1 base. The CDR3 has 14 residues. CDR3 sequence: CAWSRDRGSYEQYF. CDR3 bases: TGTGCCTGGAGCCGGGACAGAGGATCCTACGAGCAGTACTTC.

The sample holds a few counts of this clone. This chain connects TRBV4-1 to TRBJ1-1, with no clear D. The CDR3 is 15 residues long. Germline CDR1 is MGHRA and CDR2 is YSYEKL. V gave up 0 bases and J gave up 1 base, with 9 bases separating them. CDR3 sequence (DNA): TGCGCCAGCAGCCAAGAGTTTACGGGGAACACTGAAGCTTTCTTT. Translation: CASSQEFTGNTEAFF.

This chain joins TRBV9 and TRBJ1-1; D remains ambiguous. Trimming took 4 bases from V and 1 from J, leaving 11 bases between them. Germline CDR1 SGDLS, CDR2 YYNGEE. The CDR3 is made up of 14 amino acids. CDR3 residues: CASSPLRGNTEAFF. CDR3 DNA: TGTGCCAGCAGCCCCCTACGGGGGAACACTGAAGCTTTCTTT. The full variable domain, completed using reference TRBV9 and TRBJ1-1, is DSGVTQTPKHLITATGQRVTLRCSPRSGDLSVYWYQQSLDQGLQFLIQYYNGEERAKGNILERFSAQQFPDLHSELNLSSLELGDSALYFCASSPLRGNTEAFFGQGTRLTVV.

The chain links TRBV4-2 to TRBJ2-5; TRBD1 aligns across 8 bases. The V and J ends lost 4 bases and 5 bases, in that order; junction bases with no gene match: 6. CDR3 size: 14 residues. The germline V gene has CDR1 LGHNA and CDR2 YNFKEQ. CDR3 sequence: CASSPGQEVETQYF. The CDR3 DNA sequence: TGTGCCAGCAGCCCGGGACAGGAGGTGGAGACCCAGTACTTC.

The chain recombines TRBV4-1 with TRBJ2-5; 7 nucleotides match TRBD1. The CDR3 spans 14 residues. CDR1 and CDR2 from the germline V gene are MGHRA and YSYEKL. J was trimmed by 0 bases and V by 4 bases; bases with no gene match: 2. The chain's CDR3 is CASSLQGYQETQYF. The CDR3 region has the DNA TGCGCCAGCAGCCTACAGGGGTACCAAGAGACCCAGTACTTC.

The rearrangement joins TRBV7-6 to TRBJ2-3; a weak D match, TRBD2 (5 bases). This CDR3 contains 14 residues. Germline V CDR1 and CDR2: SGHVS, FNYEAQ. The V and J ends lost 3 bases and 5 bases respectively, with 12 bases between them. This chain's CDR3 is CASSFVREQDTQYF. The CDR3 DNA sequence: TGTGCCAGCAGCTTTGTAAGGGAGCAAGATACGCAGTATTTT.

The chain is built from TRBV4-1 and TRBJ2-5, with D perhaps TRBD1 (5 bases). V lost 4 bases to trimming and J lost 11 bases, with 17 bases between them. The CDR3 length is 13 residues. The germline V gene has CDR1 MGHRA and CDR2 YSYEKL. The CDR3 DNA sequence: TGCGCCAGCAGCCTCTCTCAAGGGGCAGGGCAGTACTTC. Protein product: CASSLSQGAGQYF.

The rearrangement joins TRBV4-1 to TRBJ2-7, with a possible D match to TRBD1 (5 bases). Germline CDR1 MGHRA, CDR2 YSYEKL. The ends were cut back, 1 base at V and 4 bases at J, with 20 bases in the middle. This CDR3 region has 17 residues. In nucleotides, the CDR3 is TGCGCCAGCAGCCAAGGATTGAAGGGGCCCCTAAATTACGAGCAGTACTTC. Its translation: CASSQGLKGPLNYEQYF.